The clone carrying this T cell receptor (beta chain) was detected once. The sample comes from a study of blood T cell repertoires in COVID-19. This table comes from immunoSEQ multiplex PCR, and its TCRdb copy is limited to in-frame clones, with some not included. Of 95,000 to 150,000 clones listed, 85% to 90% are singletons. The germline CDR1 and CDR2 sequences are MNHEY and SVGAGI. J lost 2 bases, V lost 8 bases, and 7 bases had no gene match. This CDR3 contains 15 residues. This TCR was recovered from a man between 70 and 80 years old with active or convalescent COVID-19. The sequencing input was peripheral blood. The genes are TRBV6-5 and TRBJ2-2, with 8 bases matching TRBD2. This chain's CDR3 is CASYTGGANTGELFF. The CDR3, as DNA: TGTGCCAGCTATACGGGGGGGGCAAACACCGGGGAGCTGTTTTTT.